This T cell receptor (beta chain) was identified during a study of blood T cell repertoires in COVID-19. Source study methods: By means of reference gene primer amplification, nucleated cell counts were estimated. The assay was immunoSEQ multiplex PCR, and TCRdb's table has in-frame clones only and misses some. The DNA gave D and trimming, while V, J and clone size come from that table. The data contain 200,000 to 300,000 clones, more than 65% of them singletons. Per the germline V gene, CDR1 is LGHNA and CDR2 is YSLEER. This CDR3 spans 15 amino acids. The J segment lost 1 base and the V segment lost 4 bases, leaving 5 bases of the junction unmatched.

This receptor was identified in a man between 40 and 49 years old who had recovered from COVID-19. The sequenced sample was peripheral blood. The chain has TRBV4-3 and TRBJ1-1; TRBD1 matches at 8 bases. CDR3 protein: CASSPAGTGNTEAFF. CDR3 nucleotides: TGCGCCAGCAGCCCCGCGGGGACAGGGAACACTGAAGCTTTCTTT.